This is a list of T cell receptor beta chains from one sample in a study of blood T cell repertoires in COVID-19. Clones were sequenced by immunoSEQ multiplex PCR, and TCRdb holds only the in-frame ones, with some missing. This sample has 300,000 or so clones, with 90% found just once. What was sequenced was PBMCs or T cells enriched from blood (not recorded which). The receptors were gathered from a man in his sixties who had recovered from COVID-19. CDR3s include the opening cysteine and the closing phenylalanine or tryptophan. The D gene is left open where the match is weak. Only some rows state a clone size, as once, few, many or a class for expanded clones.

V	D	J	size	DNA	CDR3
TRBV7-2	TRBD1	TRBJ1-1	few	TGTGCCAGCAGCCCGTTGACAGGGATCACTGAAGCTTTCTTT	CASSPLTGITEAFF
TRBV27	-	TRBJ1-1	-	TGTGCCAGCAGTTTCGGAGGTCTGAACACTGAAGCTTTCTTT	CASSFGGLNTEAFF
TRBV5-1	-	TRBJ2-2	-	TGCGCCAGCAGCTTGGAGGGGGTGGCGGGAGCGGTCGCCGGGGAGCTGTTTTTT	CASSLEGVAGAVAGELFF
TRBV18	-	TRBJ1-4	-	TGTGCCAGCTCACCACTGCGGCAGGGTGAAAAACTGTTTTTT	CASSPLRQGEKLFF
TRBV10-2	TRBD2	TRBJ2-7	-	TGCGCCAGCAGGGAAACCAGCGGGGGCTACGAGCAGTACTTC	CASRETSGGYEQYF
TRBV30	-	TRBJ1-4	-	TGTGCCTGGAGTGTACCAGGGACTTCAAATGAAAAACTGTTTTTT	CAWSVPGTSNEKLFF
TRBV6-4	-	TRBJ2-2	-	TGTGCCAGCAGCAGGGGAAACACCGGGGAGCTGTTTTTT	CASSRGNTGELFF
TRBV24-1	TRBD1	TRBJ2-1	-	TGTGCCACCAGTGATCCACAGGGGTTGGTCAATGAGCAGTTCTTC	CATSDPQGLVNEQFF
TRBV7-9	TRBD1	TRBJ1-4	once	TGTGCCAGCAGCTTATCACCCCACCCAAAGGGACAGACTAATGAAAAACTGTTTTTT	CASSLSPHPKGQTNEKLFF
TRBV3-1/TRBV3-2	-	TRBJ2-1	once	TGTGCCAGCAGCCAAGATGGGCGGGGCTCCTACAATGAGCAGTTCTTC	CASSQDGRGSYNEQFF
TRBV5-1	TRBD1	TRBJ1-2	-	TGCGCCAGCATGGGACAGGGTTCTAACTATGGCTACACCTTC	CASMGQGSNYGYTF
TRBV5-1	TRBD2	TRBJ2-3	-	TGCGCCAGCAGCTTAGCGGGAGCTGGCACAGATACGCAGTATTTT	CASSLAGAGTDTQYF
TRBV9	-	TRBJ1-5	-	TGTGCCAGCAGCGTAGAGAGTAGCGGTCAGCCCCAGCATTTT	CASSVESSGQPQHF